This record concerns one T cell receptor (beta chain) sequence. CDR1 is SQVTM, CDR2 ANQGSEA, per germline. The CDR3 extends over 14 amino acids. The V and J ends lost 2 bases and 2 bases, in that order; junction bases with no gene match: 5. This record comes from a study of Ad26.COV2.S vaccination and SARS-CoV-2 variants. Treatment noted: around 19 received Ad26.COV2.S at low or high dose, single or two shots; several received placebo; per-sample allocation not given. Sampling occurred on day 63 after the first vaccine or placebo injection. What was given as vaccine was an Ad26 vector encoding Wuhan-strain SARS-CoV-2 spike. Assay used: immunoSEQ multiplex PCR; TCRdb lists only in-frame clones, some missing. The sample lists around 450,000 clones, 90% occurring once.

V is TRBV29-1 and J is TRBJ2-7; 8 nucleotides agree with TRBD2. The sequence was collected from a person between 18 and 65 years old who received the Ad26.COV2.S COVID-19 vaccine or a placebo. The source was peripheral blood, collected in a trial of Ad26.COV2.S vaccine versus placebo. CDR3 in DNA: TGCAGCGTTGAAAGTAGCGGGACAACCTACGAGCAGTACTTC. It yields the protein CSVESSGTTYEQYF.